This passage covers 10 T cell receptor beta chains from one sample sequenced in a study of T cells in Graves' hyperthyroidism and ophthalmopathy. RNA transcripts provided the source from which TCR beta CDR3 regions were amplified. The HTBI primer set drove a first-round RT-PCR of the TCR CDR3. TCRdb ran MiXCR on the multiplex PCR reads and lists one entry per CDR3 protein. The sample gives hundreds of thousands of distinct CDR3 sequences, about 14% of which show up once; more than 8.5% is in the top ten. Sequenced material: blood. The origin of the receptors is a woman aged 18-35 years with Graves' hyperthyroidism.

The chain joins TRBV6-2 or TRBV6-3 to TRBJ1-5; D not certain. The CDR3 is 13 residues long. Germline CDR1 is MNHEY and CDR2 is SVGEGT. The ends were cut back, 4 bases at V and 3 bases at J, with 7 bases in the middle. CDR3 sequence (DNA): TGTGCCAGCAGTTTTGTTTACAATCAGCCCCAGCATTTT. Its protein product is CASSFVYNQPQHF.

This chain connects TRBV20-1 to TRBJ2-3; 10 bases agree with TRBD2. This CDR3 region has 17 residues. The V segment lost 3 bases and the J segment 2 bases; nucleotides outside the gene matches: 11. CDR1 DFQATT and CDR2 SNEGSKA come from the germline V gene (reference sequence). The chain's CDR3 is CSARGPRLAGITDTQYF. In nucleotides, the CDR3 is TGCAGTGCTAGGGGACCTAGACTAGCGGGTATCACAGATACGCAGTATTTT.

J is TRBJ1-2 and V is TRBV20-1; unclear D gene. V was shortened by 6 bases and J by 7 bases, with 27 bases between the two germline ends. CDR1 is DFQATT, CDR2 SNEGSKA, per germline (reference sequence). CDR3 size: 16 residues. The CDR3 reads CSAYSLNREEKGGYTF. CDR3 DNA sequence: TGCAGTGCCTACTCCCTAAACAGAGAAGAAAAAGGTGGCTACACCTTC.

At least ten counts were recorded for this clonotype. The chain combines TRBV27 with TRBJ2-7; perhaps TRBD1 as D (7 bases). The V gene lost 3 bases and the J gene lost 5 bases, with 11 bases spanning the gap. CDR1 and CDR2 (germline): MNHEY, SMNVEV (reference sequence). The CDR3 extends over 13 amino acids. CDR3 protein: CASSFQGGHEQYF. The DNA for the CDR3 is TGTGCCAGCAGTTTCCAGGGGGGCCACGAGCAGTACTTC.

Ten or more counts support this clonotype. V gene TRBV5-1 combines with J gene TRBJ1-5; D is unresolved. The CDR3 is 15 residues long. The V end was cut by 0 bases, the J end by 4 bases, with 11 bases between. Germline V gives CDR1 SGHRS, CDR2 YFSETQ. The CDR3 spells CASSLGEVGNQPQHF. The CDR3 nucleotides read TGCGCCAGCAGCTTGGGGGAGGTGGGAAATCAGCCCCAGCATTTT. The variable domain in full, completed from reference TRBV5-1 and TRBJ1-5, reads KAGVTQTPRYLIKTRGQQVTLSCSPISGHRSVSWYQQTPGQGLQFLFEYFSETQRNKGNFPGRFSGRQFSNSRSEMNVSTLELGDSALYLCASSLGEVGNQPQHFGDGTRLSIL.

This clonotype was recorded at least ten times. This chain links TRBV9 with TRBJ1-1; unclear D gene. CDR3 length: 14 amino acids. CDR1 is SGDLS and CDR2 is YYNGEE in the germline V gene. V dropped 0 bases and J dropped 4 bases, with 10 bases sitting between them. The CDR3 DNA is TGTGCCAGCAGCGTAGTGGAGGCGGTCACTGAAGCTTTCTTT. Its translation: CASSVVEAVTEAFF.

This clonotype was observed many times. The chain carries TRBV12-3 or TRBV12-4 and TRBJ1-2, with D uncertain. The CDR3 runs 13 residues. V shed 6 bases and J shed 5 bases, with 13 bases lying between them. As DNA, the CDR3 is TGTGCCAGCAGCAAGACCCGGTTTTATGGCTACACCTTC. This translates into CASSKTRFYGYTF.

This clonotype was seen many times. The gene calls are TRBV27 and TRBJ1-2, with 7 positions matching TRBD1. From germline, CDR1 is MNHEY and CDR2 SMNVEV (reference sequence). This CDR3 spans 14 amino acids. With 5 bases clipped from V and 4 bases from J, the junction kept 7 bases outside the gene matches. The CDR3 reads CASSRGQEGYGYTF. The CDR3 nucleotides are TGTGCCAGCAGTCGCGGACAGGAGGGCTATGGCTACACCTTC.

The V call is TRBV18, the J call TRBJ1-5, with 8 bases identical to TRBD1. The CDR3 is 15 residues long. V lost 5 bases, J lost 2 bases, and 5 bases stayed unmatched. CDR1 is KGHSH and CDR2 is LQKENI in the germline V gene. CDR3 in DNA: TGTGCCAGCTCATCATCGACAGGGGGCAATCAGCCCCAGCATTTT. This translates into CASSSSTGGNQPQHF.

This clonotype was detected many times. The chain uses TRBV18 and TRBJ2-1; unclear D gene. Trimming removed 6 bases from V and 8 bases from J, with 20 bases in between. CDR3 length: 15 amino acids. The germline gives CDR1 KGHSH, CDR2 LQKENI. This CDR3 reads CASSQQKPGIDEQFF. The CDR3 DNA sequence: TGTGCCAGCTCCCAGCAGAAACCGGGCATCGATGAGCAGTTCTTC.